The sequence of this T cell receptor (beta chain) was determined in a study of T cells in Graves' hyperthyroidism and ophthalmopathy. About this clonotype: What it binds is unknown.

Hyperthyroidism in the patients, aged 18 to 65, was newly diagnosed and under 2 months in duration. Researchers barred patients who had uncontrolled infection, other autoimmune disease, pregnancy or lactation. Trimming at V came to 3 bases and at J to 7 bases, leaving 4 bases not matched to a gene. The length of the CDR3 is 12 residues. Germline values: CDR1 SQVTM, CDR2 ANQGSEA. TCR beta CDR3 regions were amplified from RNA. An initial round of RT-PCR targeting the TCR CDR3 relied on the HTBI primer set. In TCRdb, the multiplex PCR reads were re-called with MiXCR into one record per CDR3 protein. The sample has almost 600,000 distinct CDR3 sequences, around 42% seen once. Notes on the study in general: Most expanded thyroid clonotypes above 0.001 also appeared in blood.

The V gene is TRBV29-1, the J gene TRBJ1-1, with TRBD1 matching over 8 bases. This clonotype originated in a woman aged 18-29 years with Graves' hyperthyroidism. The sequenced sample was peripheral blood or thyroid tissue (not recorded which). CDR3 residues: CSVEDRADEAFF. CDR3 DNA: TGCAGCGTTGAGGACAGGGCGGATGAAGCTTTCTTT.